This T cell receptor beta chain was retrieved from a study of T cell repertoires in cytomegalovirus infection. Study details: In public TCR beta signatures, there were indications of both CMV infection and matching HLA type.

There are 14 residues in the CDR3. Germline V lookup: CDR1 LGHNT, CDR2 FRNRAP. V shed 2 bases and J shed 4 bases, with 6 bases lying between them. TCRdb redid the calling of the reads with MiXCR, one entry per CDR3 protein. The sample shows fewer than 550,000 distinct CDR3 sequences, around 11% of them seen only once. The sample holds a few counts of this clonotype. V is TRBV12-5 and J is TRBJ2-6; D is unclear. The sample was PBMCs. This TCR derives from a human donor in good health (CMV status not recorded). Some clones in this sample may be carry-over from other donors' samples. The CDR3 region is CASGLSTGANVLTF. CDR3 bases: TGTGCTAGTGGTTTGAGTACCGGGGCCAACGTCCTGACTTTC.